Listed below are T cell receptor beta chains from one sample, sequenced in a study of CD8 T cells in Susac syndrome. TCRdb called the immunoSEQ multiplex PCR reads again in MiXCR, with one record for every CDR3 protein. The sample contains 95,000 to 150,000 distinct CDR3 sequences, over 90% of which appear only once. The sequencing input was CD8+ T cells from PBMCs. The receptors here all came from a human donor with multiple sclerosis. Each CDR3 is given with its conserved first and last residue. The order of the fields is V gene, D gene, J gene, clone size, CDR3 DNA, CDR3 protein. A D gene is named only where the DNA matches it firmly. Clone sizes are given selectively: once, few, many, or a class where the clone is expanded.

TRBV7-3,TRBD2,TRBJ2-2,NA,TGTGCCAGCAGCTTTTGGGCTAGCGGTAACACCGGGGAGCTGTTTTTT,CASSFWASGNTGELFF
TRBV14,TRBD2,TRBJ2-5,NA,TGTGCCAGCAGCCTACGGAGCGGGAGGGCCCGGGAGACCCAGTACTTC,CASSLRSGRARETQYF
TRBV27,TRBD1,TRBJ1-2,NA,TGTGCCAGCAGTCCTCGGACAGGGCATACGGGCTATGGCTACACCTTC,CASSPRTGHTGYGYTF
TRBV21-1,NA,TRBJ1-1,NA,TGTGCCAGCAGGGTGACTGAAGCTTTCTTT,CASRVTEAFF
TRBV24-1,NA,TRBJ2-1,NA,TGTGCCACCAGTGCCGGGTTGAATGAGCAGTTCTTC,CATSAGLNEQFF
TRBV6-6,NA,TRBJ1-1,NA,TGTGCCAGCAGTTACGGGGAATTCACTGAAGCTTTCTTT,CASSYGEFTEAFF
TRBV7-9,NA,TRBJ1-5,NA,TGTGCCAGCAGCCCCGTTTTGAGCAATCAGCCCCAGCATTTT,CASSPVLSNQPQHF
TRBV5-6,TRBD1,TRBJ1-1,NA,TGTGCCAGCAGCTTGGATACAGGGGGCACTGAAGCTTTCTTT,CASSLDTGGTEAFF
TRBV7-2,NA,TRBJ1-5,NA,TGTGCCAGCAGCTTAGTACTGGCAGGGGTGAGGAATCAGCCCCAGCATTTT,CASSLVLAGVRNQPQHF
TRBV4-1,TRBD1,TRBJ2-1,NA,TGCGCCAGCAGCCAAGAGGCTCAGGGGGCTTTCAATGAGCAGTTCTTC,CASSQEAQGAFNEQFF
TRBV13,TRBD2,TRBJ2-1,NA,TGTGCCAGCAGCCCCCCGGGACTAGCGGGAAGGAATGAGCAGTTCTTC,CASSPPGLAGRNEQFF
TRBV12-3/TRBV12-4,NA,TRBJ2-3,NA,TGTGCCAGCTCTTCGAGGGATACGCAGTATTTT,CASSSRDTQYF
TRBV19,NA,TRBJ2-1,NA,TGTGCCAGTAGTCACCCCGACATCACTTACAATGAGCAGTTCTTC,CASSHPDITYNEQFF
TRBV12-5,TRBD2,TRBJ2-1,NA,TGTGCTAGTGGCCAGACTAGCTGGGGCTACAATGAGCAGTTCTTC,CASGQTSWGYNEQFF
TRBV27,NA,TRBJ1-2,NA,TGTGCCAGCAGTTTTGCAGGGACTAACTATGGCTACACCTTC,CASSFAGTNYGYTF
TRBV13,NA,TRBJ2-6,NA,TGTGCCAGCAGCCTCCTAAGGGGTTCCTCTGGGGCCAACGTCCTGACTTTC,CASSLLRGSSGANVLTF
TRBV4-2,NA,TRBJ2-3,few,TGTGCCAGCAGCCAAGATGAGGGGGATACGCAGTATTTT,CASSQDEGDTQYF
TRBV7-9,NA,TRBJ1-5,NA,TGTGCCAGCAGCTTAGAGAATCAGCCCCAGCATTTT,CASSLENQPQHF
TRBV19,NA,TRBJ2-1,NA,TGTGCCAGTAGACTCTCCTACAATGAGCAGTTCTTC,CASRLSYNEQFF
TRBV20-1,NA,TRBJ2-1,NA,TGCAGTGCCATCCCCCCGACCCTCAATGAGCAGTTCTTC,CSAIPPTLNEQFF
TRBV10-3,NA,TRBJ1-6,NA,TGTGCCATCAGGGGGACCAACCCCTGGAATTCCCCCCTCCACTTT,CAIRGTNPWNSPLHF
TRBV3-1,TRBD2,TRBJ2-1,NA,TGTGCCAGCAGCCGCGGGGGGCTCAATGAGCAGTTCTTC,CASSRGGLNEQFF
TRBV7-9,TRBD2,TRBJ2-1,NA,TGTGCCAGCGGGCGGGGGAGTACCTACAATGAGCAGTTCTTC,CASGRGSTYNEQFF
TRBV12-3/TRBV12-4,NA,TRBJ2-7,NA,TGTGCCAGCACCATGGGCTTAGACGAGCAGTACTTC,CASTMGLDEQYF
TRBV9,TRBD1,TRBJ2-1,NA,TGTGCCAGCAGCTTCTCTCGGGACAGGGGACTCAATGAGCAGTTCTTC,CASSFSRDRGLNEQFF
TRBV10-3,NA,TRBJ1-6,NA,TGTGCCATCAGTGAGTCGGGTGGAGCTTCACCCCTCCACTTT,CAISESGGASPLHF
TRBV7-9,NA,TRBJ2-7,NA,TGTGCCAGCAGCTTGAGCCGACAGCTACCCAACGAGCAGTACTTC,CASSLSRQLPNEQYF
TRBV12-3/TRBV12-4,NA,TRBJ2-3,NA,TGTGCCAGCAGTTTAGCGGGGGTCTCCACAGATACGCAGTATTTT,CASSLAGVSTDTQYF
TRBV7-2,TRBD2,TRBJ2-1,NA,TGTGCCAGCAGCAAACTGACTAGCGGGATCTACAATGAGCAGTTCTTC,CASSKLTSGIYNEQFF
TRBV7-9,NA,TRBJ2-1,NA,TGTGCCAGCAGCCCACCTGCACTAGGTTTCTACAATGAGCAGTTCTTC,CASSPPALGFYNEQFF
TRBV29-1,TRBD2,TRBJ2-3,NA,TGCAGCGTTGAAGGTAGCGGGGTAACAGATACGCAGTATTTT,CSVEGSGVTDTQYF
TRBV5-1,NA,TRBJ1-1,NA,TGCGCCAGCAGCTTCCGGAGGGGCACTGAAGCTTTCTTT,CASSFRRGTEAFF
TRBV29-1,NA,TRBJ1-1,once,TGCAGCGTTGAAGATCTAGGACGGATGAACACTGAAGCTTTCTTT,CSVEDLGRMNTEAFF
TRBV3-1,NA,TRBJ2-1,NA,TGTGCCAGCAGCCTAGATAGGGAGTTGGATGAGCAGTTCTTC,CASSLDRELDEQFF
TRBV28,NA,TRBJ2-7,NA,TGTGCCAGCACCCGGGACGTAGAAACCTACGAGCAGTACTTC,CASTRDVETYEQYF
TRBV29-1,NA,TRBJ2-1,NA,TGCAGCGTTGTCGTTGCGGGACTCCCCTACAATGAGCAGTTCTTC,CSVVVAGLPYNEQFF
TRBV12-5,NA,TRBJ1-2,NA,TGTGCTAGTGGTTTGGCCCTTCACCGGGTCCAAGGGGACTATGGCTACACCTTC,CASGLALHRVQGDYGYTF
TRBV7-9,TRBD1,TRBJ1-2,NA,TGTGCCAGCAGCTTATCGACAGGGGGCGACTATGGCTACACCTTC,CASSLSTGGDYGYTF
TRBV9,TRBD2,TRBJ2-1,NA,TGTGCCAGCAGCCGAGGGAGGGCGGACTACAATGAGCAGTTCTTC,CASSRGRADYNEQFF
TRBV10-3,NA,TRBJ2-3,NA,TGTGCCATCAGTGAGCCCCCCACGGGGGAGGGGGGTACGCAGTATTTT,CAISEPPTGEGGTQYF
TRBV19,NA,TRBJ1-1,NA,TGTGCCAGTAGTCATAGGGCCACTGAAGCTTTCTTT,CASSHRATEAFF
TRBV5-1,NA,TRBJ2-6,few,TGCGCCAGCAGCGCCCTGGACTCTGGGGCCAACGTCCTGACTTTC,CASSALDSGANVLTF
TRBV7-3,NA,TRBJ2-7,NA,TGTGCCAGCAGCTTAGACTGGACCTACGAGCAGTACTTC,CASSLDWTYEQYF
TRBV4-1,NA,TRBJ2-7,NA,TGCGCCAGCAGTTCTGACAGATCCACCTCCTACGAGCAGTACTTC,CASSSDRSTSYEQYF
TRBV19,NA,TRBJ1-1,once,TGTGCCAGTAGTATAAAGTTGTTTAGGGGGAACACTGAAGCTTTCTTT,CASSIKLFRGNTEAFF
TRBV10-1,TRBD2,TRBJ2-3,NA,TGCGCCAGCAGTGAGTCGACTAGCGGGGGGACAGATACGCAGTATTTT,CASSESTSGGTDTQYF
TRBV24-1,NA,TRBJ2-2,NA,TGTGCCACCAGTGTGAGGGACTTGAACACCGGGGAGCTGTTTTTT,CATSVRDLNTGELFF
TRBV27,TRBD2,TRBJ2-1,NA,TGTGCCAGCAGTCCGACCCTAGCGGGGGCCCAGTTCTTC,CASSPTLAGAQFF
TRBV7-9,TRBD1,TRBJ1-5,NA,TGTGCCAGCAGCCCACCAGGGGGGACCAATCAGCCCCAGCATTTT,CASSPPGGTNQPQHF